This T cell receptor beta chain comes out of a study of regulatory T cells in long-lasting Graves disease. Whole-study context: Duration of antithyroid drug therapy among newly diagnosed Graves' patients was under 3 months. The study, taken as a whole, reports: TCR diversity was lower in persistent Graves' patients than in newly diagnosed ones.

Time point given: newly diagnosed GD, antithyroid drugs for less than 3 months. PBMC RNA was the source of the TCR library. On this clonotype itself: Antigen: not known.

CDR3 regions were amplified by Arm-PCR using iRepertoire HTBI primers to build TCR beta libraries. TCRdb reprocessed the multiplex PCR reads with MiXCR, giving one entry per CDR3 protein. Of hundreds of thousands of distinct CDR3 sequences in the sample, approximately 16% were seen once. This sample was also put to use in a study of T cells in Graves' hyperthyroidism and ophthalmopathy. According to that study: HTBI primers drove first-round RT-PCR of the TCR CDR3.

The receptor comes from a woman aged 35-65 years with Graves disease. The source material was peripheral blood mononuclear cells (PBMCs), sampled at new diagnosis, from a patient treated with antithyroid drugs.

This CDR3 reads CASSLGPLSGNTIYF. In DNA form, the CDR3 reads TGTGCCAGCAGCTTAGGTCCGCTCTCTGGAAACACCATATATTTT. The chain links TRBV7-9 to TRBJ1-3, with no clear D. CDR1 and CDR2 (germline): SEHNR, FQNEAQ (reference sequence). The CDR3 consists of 15 residues. Trimming shortened V by 1 base and J by 0 bases, and 7 bases separated the two germline ends. Supplemented by reference TRBV7-9 and TRBJ1-3, the full variable domain reads DTGVSQNPRHKITKRGQNVTFRCDPISEHNRLYWYRQTLGQGPEFLTYFQNEAQLEKSRLLSDRFSAERPKGSFSTLEIQRTEQGDSAMYLCASSLGPLSGNTIYFGEGSWLTVV.